What follows are 7 T cell receptor beta chains derived from one specimen sequenced in a study of response to subunit inactivated influenza vaccine. MiXCR, run by TCRdb on the RT-PCR reads, gives a single entry per CDR3 protein. The sample consists of some 800,000 distinct CDR3 sequences, about 20% of them appearing once. The sequencing used PBMCs from blood, collected more than 4 days after vaccination. Source of these receptors: a man between 50 and 59 years old who received an inactivated influenza vaccine.

J is TRBJ2-1 and V is TRBV24-1; 13 bases agree with TRBD2. Germline CDR1 reads KGHDR; CDR2 reads SFDVKD. Trimming took 4 bases from V and 3 from J; bases not matched to a gene: 5. The CDR3 spans 17 residues. CDR3 nucleotides: TGTGCCACCAGTGACTTCGGACTAGCGGGGGACTACAATGAGCAGTTCTTC. Protein sequence: CATSDFGLAGDYNEQFF.

This chain links TRBV12-3 or TRBV12-4 with TRBJ1-3; weak D call: TRBD1 (6 bases). The length of the CDR3 is 14 residues. Trimming took 3 bases from V and 4 from J, leaving 10 bases between them. DNA of the CDR3: TGTGCCAGCAGTTTGGGGGCGAGGGGAAACACCATATATTTT. Translation: CASSLGARGNTIYF.

The chain is built from TRBV4-1 and TRBJ2-3; 11 bases align to TRBD2. With 1 base clipped from V and 2 bases from J, the junction kept 5 bases outside the gene matches. The CDR3 sequence is 17 residues long. Germline V gene lookup returns CDR1 MGHRA and CDR2 YSYEKL. The CDR3 bases are TGCGCCAGCAGCCAAGGTCCTAGCGGGGGGACCACAGATACGCAGTATTTT. The encoded protein is CASSQGPSGGTTDTQYF.

The chain couples TRBV7-9 to TRBJ2-5; 9 bases align to TRBD1. V shed 4 bases and J 4 bases; nucleotides not matched to a gene: 10. Germline CDR1 and CDR2: SEHNR and FQNEAQ (reference sequence). The CDR3 spans 16 residues. This CDR3 reads CASSSPGQGRRETQYF. CDR3 sequence (DNA): TGTGCCAGCAGCTCTCCGGGACAGGGAAGGAGAGAGACCCAGTACTTC.

This clonotype was detected a few times. The V gene is TRBV28, the J gene TRBJ2-6; D ambiguous. The length of the CDR3 is 13 residues. The germline CDR1 and CDR2 sequences are MDHEN and SYDVKM. The V end was cut by 5 bases, the J end by 2 bases, with 4 bases between. The CDR3, as DNA: TGTGCCAGCAGTGGTGCTGGGGCCAACGTCCTGACTTTC. Protein product: CASSGAGANVLTF.

This chain joins TRBV5-1 and TRBJ2-1, with TRBD2 matching 8 bases. The germline gives CDR1 SGHRS, CDR2 YFSETQ. Germline trimming cut 7 bases from V and 4 bases from J; bases unmatched to any gene: 16. The length of the CDR3 is 17 residues. This CDR3 is CASSYHEAGGLYNEQFF. CDR3 nucleotide sequence: TGCGCCAGCTCCTACCATGAGGCGGGGGGCTTGTACAATGAGCAGTTCTTC.

CDR3 in DNA: TGTGCCAGCAGCCTATCGTTTTCGGGGCCCGGCGCTTTCTTT. Translating it yields CASSLSFSGPGAFF. The genes are TRBV28 and TRBJ1-1; the D gene is possibly TRBD1 (5 bases). Trimming took off 6 bases at V and 11 bases at J, with 22 bases between the two ends. The CDR3 totals 14 residues. CDR1 is MDHEN, CDR2 SYDVKM, per germline.